The present TCR beta chain was sequenced within a study of breast tumors, draining lymph nodes, adjacent tissues. The V end lost 7 bases, the J end lost 0 bases, and 9 bases lay between the germline ends. This CDR3 region has 13 residues. TCRdb re-derived calls from the multiplex PCR reads in MiXCR, one entry per CDR3 protein. The sample yields about 130,000 distinct CDR3 sequences, roughly 20% seen once. Axillary draining lymph nodes of breast cancer patients supplied the node samples. About this clonotype itself: The antigen is unknown.

Study-level points and caveats: Tumor repertoires ranked between lymph nodes and nontumor tissue in diversity, with V and J gene preferences.

The gene calls are TRBV12-3 or TRBV12-4 and TRBJ1-1; D remains unclear. Sequenced sample: axillary lymph node tissue. This TCR was recovered from a female donor with breast cancer. Some clones in this sample may be carry-over from other donors' samples. The CDR3 DNA is TGTGCCAGCACCTTCGGATTGAACACTGAAGCTTTCTTT. The encoded protein is CASTFGLNTEAFF.